Included here is one TCR beta chain sequence, with context. The data stem from a study of blood T cell repertoires in COVID-19. In the study overall: There were acute and convalescent COVID-19 samples, and they came from the United States, Italy and Spain. From T cells, B-cell-depleted T cells, or PBMCs came the material, which was cDNA or gDNA.

The table came from immunoSEQ multiplex PCR; TCRdb's copy has only in-frame clones and leaves some out. The data contain approximately 25,000 clones, around 72% of them singletons. The sequenced sample consisted of peripheral blood. The TCR was taken from a woman of 80 years or more with acute or convalescent COVID-19.

The CDR3 DNA follows: TGTGCCAGCACACTAAAGCGGAATGAAAAACTGTTTTTT. It yields the protein CASTLKRNEKLFF. The chain is built from TRBV2 and TRBJ1-4; unclear D gene. The CDR3 runs 13 residues. The V end lost 7 bases, the J end lost 5 bases, and 11 bases lay between the germline ends. The germline V gene encodes CDR1 SNHLY and CDR2 FYNNEI.